This TCR beta chain was retrieved from a study of blood T cell repertoires in COVID-19. The assay was immunoSEQ multiplex PCR, and TCRdb's table has in-frame clones only and misses some. The sample carries about 200,000 clones, roughly 83% recorded once. Trimming removed 6 bases from V and 4 bases from J, with 18 bases in between. There are 15 residues in the CDR3. Germline CDR1 is SNHLY and CDR2 is FYNNEI. Source material: PBMCs or T cells enriched from blood (not recorded which). This TCR came from a man in his forties with acute COVID-19. The genes are TRBV2 and TRBJ1-2; the D gene is possibly TRBD1 (6 bases). The CDR3 nucleotides read TGTGCCAGCAGGCACAGGGTTCAGAGTACCTATGGCTACACCTTC. Residues: CASRHRVQSTYGYTF.